This TCR beta chain came from a study of T cell responses to AZD1222 COVID-19 vaccine. The CDR3 runs 13 residues. J gave up 2 bases and V 10 bases, and 4 bases lay outside the gene matches. In germline, CDR1 is MNHEY, CDR2 SVGAGI. Produced via immunoSEQ multiplex PCR; TCRdb's table is partial and in-frame only. The table has about 96,000 clones, roughly 90% seen once. The chain couples TRBV6-5 to TRBJ2-1; 8 positions agree with TRBD2. The source is an adult in good health. Sequencing was performed on peripheral blood, taken on day 0 of AZD1222 vaccination. The chain's CDR3 is CANLAGTYNEQFF. CDR3 in DNA: TGTGCCAACTTAGCGGGGACCTACAATGAGCAGTTCTTC.